This TCR beta chain was recovered during a study of beta chain features in type 1 diabetes. About the study: There were some 98 million sorted cells examined across all samples. Study-level points and caveats: Shortening that was moderate but significant affected the TCRB CDR3s of Type 1 diabetes patients in all four CD4+ subsets.

To note about this clone: What it binds is unknown.

The CDR3 is 15 amino acids. Germline values: CDR1 MNHNY, CDR2 SVGAGI (reference sequence). The V segment lost 6 bases and the J segment 5 bases; nucleotides outside the gene matches: 8. Staining for CD45RO/CCR7/CD25/CD127/CD95/CD27 allowed sorting of CD4+ naive, central memory, regulatory and stem cell-like memory cells. Investigators reverse transcribed all isolated RNA, so they sequenced expressed TCRB transcripts. Some clones are missing from TCRdb's copy, which holds only in-frame ones; the method was immunoSEQ multiplex PCR. The sample lists roughly 28,000 clones, around three fifths occurring once.

This receptor was obtained from a woman aged 18-29 years with type 1 diabetes. Source material: Tregs from blood. The chain joins TRBV6-6 to TRBJ2-1; 9 bases match TRBD1. The CDR3: CASSRSGTGNNEQFF. The CDR3 DNA is TGTGCCAGCAGCCGGAGCGGGACAGGGAACAATGAGCAGTTCTTC.